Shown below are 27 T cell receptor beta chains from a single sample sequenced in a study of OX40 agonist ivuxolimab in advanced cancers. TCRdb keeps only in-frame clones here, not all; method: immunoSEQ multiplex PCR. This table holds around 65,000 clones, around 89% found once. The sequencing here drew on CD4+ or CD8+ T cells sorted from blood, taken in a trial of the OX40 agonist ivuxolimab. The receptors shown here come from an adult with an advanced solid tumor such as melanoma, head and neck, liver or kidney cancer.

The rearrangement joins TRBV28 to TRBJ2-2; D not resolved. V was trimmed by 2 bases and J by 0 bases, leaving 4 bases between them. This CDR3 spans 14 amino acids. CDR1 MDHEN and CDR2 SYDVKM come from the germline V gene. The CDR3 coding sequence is TGTGCCAGCAGTTTAGTATCGAACACCGGGGAGCTGTTTTTT. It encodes CASSLVSNTGELFF.

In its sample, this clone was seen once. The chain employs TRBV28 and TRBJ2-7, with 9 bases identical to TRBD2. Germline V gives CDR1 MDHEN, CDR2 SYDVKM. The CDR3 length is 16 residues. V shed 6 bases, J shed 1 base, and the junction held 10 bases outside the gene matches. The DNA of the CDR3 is TGTGCCAGCAGACCTCGACTAGCGGAACTGTCCTACGAGCAGTACTTC. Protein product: CASRPRLAELSYEQYF.

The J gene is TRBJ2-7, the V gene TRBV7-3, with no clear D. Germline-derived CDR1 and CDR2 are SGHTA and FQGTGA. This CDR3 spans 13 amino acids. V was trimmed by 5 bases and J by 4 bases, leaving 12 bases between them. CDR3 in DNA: TGTGCCAGCAGCCCGTCGACAAAATACGAGCAGTACTTC. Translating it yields CASSPSTKYEQYF.

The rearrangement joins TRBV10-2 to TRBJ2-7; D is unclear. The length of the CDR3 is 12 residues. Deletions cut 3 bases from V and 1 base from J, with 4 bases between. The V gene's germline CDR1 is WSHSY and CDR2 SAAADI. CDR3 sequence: CASSDRSYEQYF. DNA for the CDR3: TGCGCCAGCAGTGACAGGTCCTACGAGCAGTACTTC.

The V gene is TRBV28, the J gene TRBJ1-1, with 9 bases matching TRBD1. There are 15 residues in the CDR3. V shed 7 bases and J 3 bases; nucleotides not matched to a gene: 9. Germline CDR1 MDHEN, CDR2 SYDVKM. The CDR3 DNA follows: TGTGCCAGCATACCCGAACAGGGGGCGTACACTGAAGCTTTCTTT. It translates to CASIPEQGAYTEAFF.

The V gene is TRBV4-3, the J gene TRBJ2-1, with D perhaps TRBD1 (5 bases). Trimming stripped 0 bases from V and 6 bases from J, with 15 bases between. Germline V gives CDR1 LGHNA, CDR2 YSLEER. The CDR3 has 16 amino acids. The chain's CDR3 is CASSQDFRVLINEQFF. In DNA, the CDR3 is TGCGCCAGCAGCCAAGATTTCAGGGTACTGATCAATGAGCAGTTCTTC.

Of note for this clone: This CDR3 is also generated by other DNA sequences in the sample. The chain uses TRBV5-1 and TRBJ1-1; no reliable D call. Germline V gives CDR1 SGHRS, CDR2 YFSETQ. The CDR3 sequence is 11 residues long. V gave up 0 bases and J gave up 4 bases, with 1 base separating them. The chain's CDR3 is CASSLGTEAFF. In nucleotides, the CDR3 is TGCGCCAGCAGCTTGGGCACTGAAGCTTTCTTT.

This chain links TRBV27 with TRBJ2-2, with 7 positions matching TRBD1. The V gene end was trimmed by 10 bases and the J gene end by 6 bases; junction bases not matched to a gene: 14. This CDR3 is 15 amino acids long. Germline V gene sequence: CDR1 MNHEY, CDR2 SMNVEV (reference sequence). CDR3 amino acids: CATSWTGQQPGELFF. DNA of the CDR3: TGTGCCACTTCCTGGACAGGCCAACAACCCGGGGAGCTGTTTTTT.

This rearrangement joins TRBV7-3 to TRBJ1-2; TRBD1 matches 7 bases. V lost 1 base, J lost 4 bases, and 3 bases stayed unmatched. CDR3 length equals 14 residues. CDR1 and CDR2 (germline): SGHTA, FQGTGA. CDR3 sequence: CASSLNRGRYGYTF. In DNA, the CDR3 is TGTGCCAGCAGCTTAAACAGGGGCCGCTATGGCTACACCTTC.

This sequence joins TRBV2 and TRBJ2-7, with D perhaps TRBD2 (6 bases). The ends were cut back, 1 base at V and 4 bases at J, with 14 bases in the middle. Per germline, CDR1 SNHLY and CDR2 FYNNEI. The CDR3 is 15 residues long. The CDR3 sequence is CASSEGHHRGYEQYF. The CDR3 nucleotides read TGTGCCAGCAGTGAAGGACACCACCGGGGGTACGAGCAGTACTTC.

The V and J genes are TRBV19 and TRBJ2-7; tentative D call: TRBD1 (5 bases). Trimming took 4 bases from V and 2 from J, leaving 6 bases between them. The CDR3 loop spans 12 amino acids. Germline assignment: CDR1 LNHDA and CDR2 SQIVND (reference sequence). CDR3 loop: CASSTGTYEQYF. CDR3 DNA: TGTGCCAGTAGTACAGGGACCTACGAGCAGTACTTC.

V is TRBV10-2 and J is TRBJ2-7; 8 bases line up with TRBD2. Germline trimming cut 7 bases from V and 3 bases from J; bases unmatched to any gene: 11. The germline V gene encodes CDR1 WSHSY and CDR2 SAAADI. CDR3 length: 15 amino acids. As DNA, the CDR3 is TGCGCCAGCACCCCTGGTGAAGCGGGGGACTACGAGCAGTACTTC. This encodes CASTPGEAGDYEQYF.

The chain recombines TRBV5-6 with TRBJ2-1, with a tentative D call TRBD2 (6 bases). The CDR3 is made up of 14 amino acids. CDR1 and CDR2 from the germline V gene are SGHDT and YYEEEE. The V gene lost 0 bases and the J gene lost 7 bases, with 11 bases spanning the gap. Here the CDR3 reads CASSLAGVANEQFF. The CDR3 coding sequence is TGTGCCAGCAGCTTGGCGGGGGTAGCTAATGAGCAGTTCTTC. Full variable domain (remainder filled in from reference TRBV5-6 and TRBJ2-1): DAGVTQSPTHLIKTRGQQVTLRCSPKSGHDTVSWYQQALGQGPQFIFQYYEEEERQRGNFPDRFSGHQFPNYSSELNVNALLLGDSALYLCASSLAGVANEQFFGPGTRLTVL.

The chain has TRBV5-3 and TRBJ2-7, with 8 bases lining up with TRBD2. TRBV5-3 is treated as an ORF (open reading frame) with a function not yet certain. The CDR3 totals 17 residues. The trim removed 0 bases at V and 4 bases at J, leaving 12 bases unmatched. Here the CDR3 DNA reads TGTGCCAGAAGCTTGGGATCCCGGGGACTAGTGGTTTACGAGCAGTACTTC. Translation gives CARSLGSRGLVVYEQYF.

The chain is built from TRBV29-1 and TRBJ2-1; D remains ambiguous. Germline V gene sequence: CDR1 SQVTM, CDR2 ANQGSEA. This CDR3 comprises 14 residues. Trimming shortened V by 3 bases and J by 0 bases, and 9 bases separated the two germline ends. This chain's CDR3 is CSVDPESSYNEQFF. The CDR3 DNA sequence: TGCAGCGTTGACCCGGAGAGCTCCTACAATGAGCAGTTCTTC.

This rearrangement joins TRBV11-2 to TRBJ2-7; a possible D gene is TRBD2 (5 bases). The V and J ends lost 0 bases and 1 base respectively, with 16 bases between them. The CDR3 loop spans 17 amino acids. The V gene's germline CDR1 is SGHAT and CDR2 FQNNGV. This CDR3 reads CASSLEPLWGASYEQYF. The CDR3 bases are TGTGCCAGCAGCTTAGAGCCCCTCTGGGGAGCATCCTACGAGCAGTACTTC. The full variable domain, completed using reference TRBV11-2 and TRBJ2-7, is EAGVAQSPRYKIIEKRQSVAFWCNPISGHATLYWYQQILGQGPKLLIQFQNNGVVDDSQLPKDRFSAERLKGVDSTLKIQPAKLEDSAVYLCASSLEPLWGASYEQYFGPGTRLTVT.

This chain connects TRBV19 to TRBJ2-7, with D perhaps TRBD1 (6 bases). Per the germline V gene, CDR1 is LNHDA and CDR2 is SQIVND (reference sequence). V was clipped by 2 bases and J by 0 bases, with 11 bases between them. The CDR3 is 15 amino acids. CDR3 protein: CASSITGWSSYEQYF. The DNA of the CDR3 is TGTGCCAGTAGTATAACAGGGTGGAGCTCCTACGAGCAGTACTTC.

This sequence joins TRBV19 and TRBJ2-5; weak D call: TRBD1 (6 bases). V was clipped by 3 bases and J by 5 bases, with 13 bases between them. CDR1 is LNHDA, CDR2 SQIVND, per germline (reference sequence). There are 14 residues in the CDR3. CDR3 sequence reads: CASSIRGPDETQYF. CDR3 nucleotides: TGTGCCAGTAGTATCAGGGGTCCGGACGAGACCCAGTACTTC.

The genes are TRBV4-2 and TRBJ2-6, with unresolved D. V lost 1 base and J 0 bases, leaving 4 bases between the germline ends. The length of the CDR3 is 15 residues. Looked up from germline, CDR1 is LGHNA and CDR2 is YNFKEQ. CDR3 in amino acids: CASSQVPSGANVLTF. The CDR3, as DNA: TGTGCCAGCAGCCAAGTTCCCTCTGGGGCCAACGTCCTGACTTTC.

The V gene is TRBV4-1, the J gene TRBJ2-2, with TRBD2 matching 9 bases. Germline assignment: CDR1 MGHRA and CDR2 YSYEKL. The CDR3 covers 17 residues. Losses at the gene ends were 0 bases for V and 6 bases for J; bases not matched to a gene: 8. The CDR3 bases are TGCGCCAGCAGCCAAGAGGGGGCCAGCGGGAGGCCCGGGGAGCTGTTTTTT. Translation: CASSQEGASGRPGELFF.

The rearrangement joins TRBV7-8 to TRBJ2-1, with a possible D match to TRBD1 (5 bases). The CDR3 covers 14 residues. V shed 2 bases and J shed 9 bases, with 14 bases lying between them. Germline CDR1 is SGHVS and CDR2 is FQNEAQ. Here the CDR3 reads CASSLLKGVTEQFF. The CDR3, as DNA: TGTGCCAGCAGCTTATTGAAAGGGGTAACTGAGCAGTTCTTC.

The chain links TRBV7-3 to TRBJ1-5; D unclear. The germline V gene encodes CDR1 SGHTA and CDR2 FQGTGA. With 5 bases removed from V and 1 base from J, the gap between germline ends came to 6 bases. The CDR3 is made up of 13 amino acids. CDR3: CASSPDSNQPQHF. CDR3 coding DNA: TGTGCCAGCAGCCCCGACAGCAATCAGCCCCAGCATTTT.

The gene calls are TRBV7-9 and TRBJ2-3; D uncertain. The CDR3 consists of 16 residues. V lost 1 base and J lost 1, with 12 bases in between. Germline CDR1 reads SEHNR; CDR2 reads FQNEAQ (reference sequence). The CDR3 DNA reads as TGTGCCAGCAGCTTAGAGGTGGCCCTAGGCACAGATACGCAGTATTTT. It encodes CASSLEVALGTDTQYF.

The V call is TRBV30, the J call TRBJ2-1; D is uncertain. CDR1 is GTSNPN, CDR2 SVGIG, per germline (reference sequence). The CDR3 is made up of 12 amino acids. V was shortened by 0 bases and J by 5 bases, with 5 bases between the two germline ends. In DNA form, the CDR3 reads TGTGCCTGGAGTGTATACCACAATGAGCAGTTCTTC. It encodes CAWSVYHNEQFF.

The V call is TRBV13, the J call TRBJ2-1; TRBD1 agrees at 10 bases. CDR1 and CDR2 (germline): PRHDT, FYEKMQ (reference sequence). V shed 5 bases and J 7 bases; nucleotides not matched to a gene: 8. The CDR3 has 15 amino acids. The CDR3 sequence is CASSPQGQGYNEQFF. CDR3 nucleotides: TGTGCCAGCAGCCCCCAGGGACAGGGGTATAATGAGCAGTTCTTC.

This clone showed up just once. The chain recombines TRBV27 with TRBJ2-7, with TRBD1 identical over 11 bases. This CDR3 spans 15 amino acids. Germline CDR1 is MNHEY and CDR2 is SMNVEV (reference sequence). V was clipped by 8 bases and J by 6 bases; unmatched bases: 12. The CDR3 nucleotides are TGTGCCAGCGGAGGGGTCGGGACAGGGGGTAGCGAGCAGTACTTC. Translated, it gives CASGGVGTGGSEQYF.

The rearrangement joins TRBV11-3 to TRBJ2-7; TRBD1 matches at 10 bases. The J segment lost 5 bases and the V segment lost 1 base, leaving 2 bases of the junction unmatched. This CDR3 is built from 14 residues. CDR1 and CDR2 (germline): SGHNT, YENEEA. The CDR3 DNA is TGTGCCAGCAGCTTAGGGGGACAGGGGCACGAGCAGTACTTC. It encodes CASSLGGQGHEQYF.